The next 30 T cell receptor beta chains were all read from a single sample in a study of blood T cell repertoires in COVID-19. Measured with immunoSEQ multiplex PCR; TCRdb has only the in-frame clones, and not every one. The sample has roughly 49,000 clones; approximately 86% are singletons. Sequenced input: peripheral blood. The receptor set was obtained from a man older than 75 with active COVID-19.

The rearrangement joins TRBV5-6 to TRBJ2-4; 7 positions match TRBD1. Germline values: CDR1 SGHDT, CDR2 YYEEEE. The CDR3 runs 15 residues. The junction had 4 bases not matched to a gene; V was cut back by 3 bases and J by 1 base. CDR3 in DNA: TGTGCCAGCAGCTCCGTCAGGGGGGCCAAAAACATTCAGTACTTC. This codes for CASSSVRGAKNIQYF.

This chain links TRBV5-6 with TRBJ2-7; 9 nucleotides agree with TRBD1. Trimming cost V 2 bases and J 6 bases; bases outside gene matches: 6. Germline CDR1 is SGHDT and CDR2 is YYEEEE. This CDR3 is 14 amino acids long. CDR3 amino acids: CASSLPGQGFEQYF. The CDR3 DNA reads TGTGCCAGCAGCTTACCGGGACAGGGTTTCGAGCAGTACTTC.

This clone showed up just a few times. The chain employs TRBV15 and TRBJ2-7, with D possibly TRBD1 on 5 matching bases. This CDR3 has 15 amino acids. V shed 0 bases and J shed 2 bases, with 11 bases lying between them. Germline V lookup: CDR1 LNHNV, CDR2 YYDKDF (reference sequence). CDR3 coding DNA: TGTGCCACCAGCAGAGATGAAGGGGCCACCTACGAGCAGTACTTC. Translated, it gives CATSRDEGATYEQYF.

The count of this clone is one. J is TRBJ2-5 and V is TRBV24-1; D perhaps matches TRBD2 (6 bases). The CDR3 runs to 13 residues. Germline V gene sequence: CDR1 KGHDR, CDR2 SFDVKD. V lost 4 bases and J lost 7, with 12 bases in between. In DNA, the CDR3 is TGTGCCACCAGTGACTCTAGCGTCCGGACCCAGTACTTC. Protein sequence: CATSDSSVRTQYF.

This clone was observed a single time. The chain couples TRBV12-3 or TRBV12-4 to TRBJ1-2; 7 bases map to TRBD1. V lost 3 bases, J lost 10 bases, and 5 bases stayed unmatched. CDR3 length: 12 amino acids. Here the CDR3 DNA reads TGTGCCAGCAGTTTGACAGGGAGTCCCTACACCTTC. Residues: CASSLTGSPYTF.

The V and J genes are TRBV5-1 and TRBJ2-5; the D gene is possibly TRBD1 (6 bases). Germline V gene data show CDR1 as SGHRS and CDR2 as YFSETQ. The CDR3 is 12 residues long. V was cut by 4 bases and J by 5 bases, with 9 bases left in between. The CDR3 nucleotides read TGCGCCAGCAGCCCCGACAGGGAGACCCAGTACTTC. Translation: CASSPDRETQYF.

The chain combines TRBV5-6 with TRBJ2-1; tentative D call: TRBD1 (5 bases). The germline CDR1 and CDR2 sequences are SGHDT and YYEEEE. The CDR3 loop spans 13 amino acids. Trimming left V 6 bases short and J 10 bases short, with 17 bases between. The CDR3 DNA follows: TGTGCCAGCAAGGGGTTAGGGGTAAGGGAGCAGTTCTTC. Its protein is CASKGLGVREQFF.

The rearrangement joins TRBV7-6 to TRBJ2-2; 12 positions agree with TRBD2. V lost 5 bases and J lost 0; bases outside the gene matches: 4. The V gene's germline CDR1 is SGHVS and CDR2 FNYEAQ. The CDR3 covers 17 residues. The CDR3, as DNA: TGTGCCAGCAGCCGGCGACTAGCGGGAGCGAACACCGGGGAGCTGTTTTTT. Amino acids: CASSRRLAGANTGELFF.

The chain employs TRBV11-2 and TRBJ2-1, with 7 bases identical to TRBD1. Germline CDR1 SGHAT, CDR2 FQNNGV. This CDR3 region has 15 residues. Germline trimming cut 6 bases from V and 0 bases from J; bases unmatched to any gene: 5. CDR3 DNA: TGTGCCAGCAGTCGGACAGGTGGCTCCTACAATGAGCAGTTCTTC. As protein: CASSRTGGSYNEQFF. Full variable domain (missing parts from reference TRBV11-2 and TRBJ2-1): EAGVAQSPRYKIIEKRQSVAFWCNPISGHATLYWYQQILGQGPKLLIQFQNNGVVDDSQLPKDRFSAERLKGVDSTLKIQPAKLEDSAVYLCASSRTGGSYNEQFFGPGTRLTVL.

The chain uses TRBV19 and TRBJ2-1, with 8 bases that match TRBD1. The CDR3 contains 15 residues. With V trimmed by 5 bases and J by 4 bases, 7 bases remained unmatched. Germline CDR1 reads LNHDA; CDR2 reads SQIVND (reference sequence). CDR3 in DNA: TGTGCCAGTAGTCCTGACAGGGGCCAGTACAATGAGCAGTTCTTC. This sequence encodes CASSPDRGQYNEQFF.

The gene calls are TRBV20-1 and TRBJ1-3, with TRBD1 as a possible D gene (5 bases). V was shortened by 3 bases and J by 3 bases, with 9 bases between the two germline ends. The germline gives CDR1 DFQATT, CDR2 SNEGSKA (reference sequence). CDR3 size: 13 residues. The CDR3 DNA follows: TGCAGTGCTAGTCAGGGCGATGGAAACACCATATATTTT. Its translation is CSASQGDGNTIYF.

The gene calls are TRBV2 and TRBJ2-1; TRBD2 is a possible D gene (8 bases). This CDR3 is 12 amino acids long. Germline V gives CDR1 SNHLY, CDR2 FYNNEI. V was cut by 7 bases and J by 10 bases, with 14 bases left in between. The CDR3 DNA is TGTGCCAGCACTTTAGCGGGACAGGAGCAGTTCTTC. Translated: CASTLAGQEQFF.

This chain links TRBV5-1 with TRBJ2-7, with a possible D match to TRBD1 (6 bases). Trimming removed 8 bases at V and 6 bases at J, with 12 bases between. This CDR3 is built from 11 residues. Germline V gives CDR1 SGHRS, CDR2 YFSETQ. CDR3 sequence: CASKQGPEQYF. The CDR3, as DNA: TGCGCCAGTAAACAGGGCCCCGAGCAGTACTTC.

This chain joins TRBV6-5 and TRBJ2-2, with 7 bases aligning to TRBD2. Germline assignment: CDR1 MNHEY and CDR2 SVGAGI. The V gene end was trimmed by 4 bases and the J gene end by 3 bases; junction bases not matched to a gene: 5. The CDR3 runs to 15 residues. The CDR3 sequence: CASSFLAADTGELFF. The CDR3 region has the DNA TGTGCCAGCAGTTTCCTAGCGGCAGACACCGGGGAGCTGTTTTTT.

This chain connects TRBV28 to TRBJ2-1, with D tentatively TRBD2 (6 bases). In germline, CDR1 is MDHEN, CDR2 SYDVKM. The V end was cut by 9 bases, the J end by 4 bases, with 22 bases between. The CDR3 covers 16 residues. The DNA of the CDR3 is TGTGCCAGTAGCCCGTGGTATAGCGGAGATTACAATGAGCAGTTCTTC. Amino acids: CASSPWYSGDYNEQFF.

The J gene is TRBJ2-3, the V gene TRBV2; D is perhaps TRBD2 (6 bases). Between the trimmed V and J ends, which lost 7 bases and 4 bases, there was a span of 12 bases. The CDR3 runs 13 residues. The germline CDR1 and CDR2 sequences are SNHLY and FYNNEI. CDR3 nucleotide sequence: TGTGCCAGCACCCGGGAGTTGGCAGATACGCAGTATTTT. It encodes CASTRELADTQYF.

The chain is built from TRBV5-1 and TRBJ2-7, with TRBD2 matching 8 bases. Germline CDR1 reads SGHRS; CDR2 reads YFSETQ. The CDR3 runs 14 residues. The J segment lost 3 bases and the V segment lost 3 bases, leaving 5 bases of the junction unmatched. The CDR3 sequence is CASSSPGGGYEQYF. DNA for the CDR3: TGCGCCAGCAGCTCCCCGGGGGGGGGCTACGAGCAGTACTTC.

The chain links TRBV7-2 to TRBJ2-2, with D maybe TRBD1 (6 bases). Germline V gene lookup returns CDR1 SGHTA and CDR2 FQGNSA. Trimming shortened V by 4 bases and J by 5 bases, and 8 bases separated the two germline ends. The CDR3 length is 13 residues. The CDR3 bases are TGTGCCAGCAGCTCAGACAGGACCGGGGAGCTGTTTTTT. Protein: CASSSDRTGELFF. The variable domain in full, with the rest retrieved from reference TRBV7-2 and TRBJ2-2, is GAGVSQSPSNKVTEKGKDVELRCDPISGHTALYWYRQSLGQGLEFLIYFQGNSAPDKSGLPSDRFSAERTGGSVSTLTIQRTQQEDSAVYLCASSSDRTGELFFGEGSRLTVL.

The table lists this clone with a few counts. V usage is TRBV30 and J usage is TRBJ2-7; 7 bases are a match to TRBD1. The V gene's germline CDR1 is GTSNPN and CDR2 SVGIG (reference sequence). J lost 7 bases, V lost 0 bases, and 6 bases had no gene match. The CDR3 runs to 13 residues. The CDR3 coding sequence is TGTGCCTGGAGTGTAAACAGGGGATCGGAGCAGTACTTC. Its translation: CAWSVNRGSEQYF.

The rearrangement uses TRBV9 and TRBJ2-5; 15 bases fit TRBD2. The CDR3 contains 16 residues. Germline CDR1 is SGDLS and CDR2 is YYNGEE. V lost 3 bases to trimming and J lost 4 bases; unmatched junction nucleotides: 4. CDR3 loop: CASSAGLAGGPETQYF. The DNA for the CDR3 is TGTGCCAGCAGCGCCGGACTAGCGGGAGGGCCAGAGACCCAGTACTTC.

V is TRBV28 and J is TRBJ2-7; D is ambiguous. CDR1 is MDHEN, CDR2 SYDVKM, per germline. This CDR3 has 13 amino acids. V gave up 7 bases and J gave up 6 bases, with 16 bases separating them. This CDR3 is CASIQPGMAEQYF. CDR3 DNA: TGTGCCAGCATCCAACCGGGTATGGCCGAGCAGTACTTC.

The chain has TRBV7-2 and TRBJ2-1, with D perhaps matching TRBD1 (6 bases). The CDR3 loop spans 13 amino acids. Germline V gene lookup returns CDR1 SGHTA and CDR2 FQGNSA. V shed 3 bases and J shed 8 bases, with 11 bases lying between them. The CDR3 nucleotides read TGTGCCAGCAGCTTCAACCAGGGGTATGAGCAGTTCTTC. Protein product: CASSFNQGYEQFF.

The chain combines TRBV21-1 with TRBJ2-2; the listed D gene, TRBD2, was not tested against the DNA. TRBV21-1 corresponds to a pseudogene. This CDR3 is built from 21 residues. The CDR3 spells CASSKARLEVAVASNTGELFF. As DNA, the CDR3 is TGTGCCAGCAGCAAAGCAAGATTGGAGGTTGCCGTAGCCTCGAACACCGGGGAGCTGTTTTTT.

The chain combines TRBV7-2 with TRBJ2-5; TRBD2 matches 10 bases. V shed 0 bases and J 5 bases; nucleotides not matched to a gene: 12. Germline CDR1 SGHTA, CDR2 FQGNSA. There are 18 residues in the CDR3. DNA of the CDR3: TGTGCCAGCAGCTTAGCTACGAGCGGGAGGGGGGTCCTGGAGACCCAGTACTTC. Amino acids: CASSLATSGRGVLETQYF. Supplemented by reference TRBV7-2 and TRBJ2-5, the full variable domain reads GAGVSQSPSNKVTEKGKDVELRCDPISGHTALYWYRQSLGQGLEFLIYFQGNSAPDKSGLPSDRFSAERTGGSVSTLTIQRTQQEDSAVYLCASSLATSGRGVLETQYFGPGTRLLVL.

A note on this clone: A junction boundary mismatches the germline segment, possibly from a read error. V gene TRBV13 combines with J gene TRBJ2-7, with 10 bases matching TRBD1. The germline CDR1 and CDR2 sequences are PRHDT and FYEKMQ (reference sequence). This CDR3 has 15 residues. The CDR3 DNA reads TGTGCCAGCAGCCTGTCCGGGACAGGGGTTTACGCGCAGTACTTC. This encodes CASSLSGTGVYAQYF. The variable domain in full, with the rest retrieved from reference TRBV13 and TRBJ2-7, is AAGVIQSPRHLIKEKRETATLKCYPIPRHDTVYWYQQGPGQDPQFLISFYEKMQSDKGSIPDRFSAQQFSDYHSELNMSSLELGDSALYFCASSLSGTGVYAQYFGPGTRLTVT.

The V call is TRBV10-1, the J call TRBJ2-3; 7 nucleotides align to TRBD2. Germline V lookup: CDR1 WNHNN, CDR2 SYGVQD (reference sequence). The CDR3 length is 15 residues. Trimming cost V 2 bases and J 8 bases; bases outside gene matches: 10. The CDR3 reads CASSEVAAGVRTQYF. The CDR3, as DNA: TGCGCCAGCAGTGAGGTGGCTGCGGGAGTTCGTACGCAGTATTTT.

This clone was seen just once. The V gene is TRBV5-1, the J gene TRBJ1-4, with D perhaps matching TRBD1 (6 bases). V lost 4 bases and J 0 bases, leaving 13 bases between the germline ends. The germline CDR1 and CDR2 sequences are SGHRS and YFSETQ. There are 16 residues in the CDR3. CDR3 residues: CASSQGQPATNEKLFF. In DNA, the CDR3 is TGCGCCAGCAGCCAAGGACAGCCTGCAACTAATGAAAAACTGTTTTTT. Full variable domain (outside the CDR3, taken from reference TRBV5-1 and TRBJ1-4): KAGVTQTPRYLIKTRGQQVTLSCSPISGHRSVSWYQQTPGQGLQFLFEYFSETQRNKGNFPGRFSGRQFSNSRSEMNVSTLELGDSALYLCASSQGQPATNEKLFFGSGTQLSVL.

The genes are TRBV15 and TRBJ2-5; 7 nucleotides align to TRBD1. Germline trimming cut 1 base from V and 1 base from J; bases unmatched to any gene: 6. Per the germline V gene, CDR1 is LNHNV and CDR2 is YYDKDF (reference sequence). The CDR3 sequence is 16 residues long. The CDR3 loop is CATSRGNRGSQETQYF. As DNA, the CDR3 is TGTGCCACCAGCAGAGGAAACAGGGGTTCCCAAGAGACCCAGTACTTC.

The chain has TRBV27 and TRBJ2-7; 12 bases are a match to TRBD2. Per germline, CDR1 MNHEY and CDR2 SMNVEV (reference sequence). J was trimmed by 7 bases and V by 4 bases; bases with no gene match: 8. The CDR3 consists of 15 residues. CDR3 residues: CASSSWTSGTGEQYF. CDR3 in DNA: TGTGCCAGCAGTTCCTGGACTAGCGGGACGGGGGAGCAGTACTTC.

V usage is TRBV21-1 and J usage is TRBJ1-5. TRBV21-1 is assigned pseudogene status. The CDR3 is made up of 15 amino acids. The DNA for the CDR3 is TGTGCCAGCAGTACCGGGGGGGCGGAGGAACAGCCCCAGCATTTT. It is translated as CASSTGGAEEQPQHF.